This T cell receptor beta chain was found in a study of T cells after posttransplantation cyclophosphamide. This CDR3 region has 15 residues. Trimming took 3 bases from V and 2 from J; bases not matched to a gene: 5. Per germline, CDR1 SGDLS and CDR2 YYNGEE. Overall study results and limits: Skin or GI-infiltrating T cells shared few TRB sequences with blood. Donor-recipient repertoire similarity was low at 1-2 months, rising over year one. TRB clonality was highly associated with recipient CMV seropositivity and reactivation.

Control samples came 1 year after myeloablative marrow transplants with methotrexate plus calcineurin inhibitor. Libraries were prepared by immunoSEQ multiplex PCR; TCRdb keeps only in-frame clonotypes and omits some of them. The data contain roughly 21,000 clones, around 87% of them singletons. With regard to this clone: Its antigen is as yet unknown.

The rearrangement uses TRBV9 and TRBJ2-5; 9 bases agree with TRBD2. This specimen was PBMCs, taken roughly 350 days after allogeneic stem cell transplant with calcineurin inhibitor and methotrexate. The clonotype originates from a female patient between 30 and 40 years old who received an allogeneic stem cell transplant from an unrelated donor, was CMV-positive, and had acute and chronic GVHD. Some T cells may have come from the graft donor. The CDR3 loop is CASSEGTSRQETQYF. As DNA, the CDR3 is TGTGCCAGCAGCGAGGGGACTAGCCGACAAGAGACCCAGTACTTC. Variable domain in full (rest from reference TRBV9 and TRBJ2-5): DSGVTQTPKHLITATGQRVTLRCSPRSGDLSVYWYQQSLDQGLQFLIQYYNGEERAKGNILERFSAQQFPDLHSELNLSSLELGDSALYFCASSEGTSRQETQYFGPGTRLLVL.